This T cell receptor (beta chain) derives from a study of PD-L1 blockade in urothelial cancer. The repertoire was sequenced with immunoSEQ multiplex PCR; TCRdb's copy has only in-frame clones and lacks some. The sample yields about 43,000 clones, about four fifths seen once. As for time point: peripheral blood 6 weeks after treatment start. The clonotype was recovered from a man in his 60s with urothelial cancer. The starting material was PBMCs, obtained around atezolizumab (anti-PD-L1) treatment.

CDR3 bases: TGTGCAAGTCGCAGTAGCGGGGGGACTAGCACAGATACGCAGTATTTT. Amino acids: CASRSSGGTSTDTQYF. This chain uses TRBV12-2 with TRBJ2-3; TRBD2 reflects the table's D call only, with no check against the DNA. TRBV12-2 is designated a pseudogene. The CDR3 has 16 amino acids.